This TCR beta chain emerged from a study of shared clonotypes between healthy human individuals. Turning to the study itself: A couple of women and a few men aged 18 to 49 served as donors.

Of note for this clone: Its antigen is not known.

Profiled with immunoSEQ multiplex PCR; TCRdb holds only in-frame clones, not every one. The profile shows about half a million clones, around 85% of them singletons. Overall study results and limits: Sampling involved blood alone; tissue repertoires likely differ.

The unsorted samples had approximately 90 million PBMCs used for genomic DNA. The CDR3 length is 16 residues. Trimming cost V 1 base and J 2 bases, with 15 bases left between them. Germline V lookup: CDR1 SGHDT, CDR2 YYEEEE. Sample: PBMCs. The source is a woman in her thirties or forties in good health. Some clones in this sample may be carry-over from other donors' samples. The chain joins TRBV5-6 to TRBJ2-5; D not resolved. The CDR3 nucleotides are TGTGCCAGCAGCTTGCTCGTCCTCGGCGCTCAAGAGACCCAGTACTTC. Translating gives CASSLLVLGAQETQYF.